These T cell receptor beta chains were read from a single sample in a study of blood T cell repertoires in COVID-19. This table comes from immunoSEQ multiplex PCR, and its TCRdb copy is limited to in-frame clones, with some not included. The sample contains hundreds of thousands of clones, roughly 85% of which appear only once. Material: peripheral blood. These receptors all come from a woman older than 75 with acute or convalescent COVID-19. Each CDR3 is given with its conserved first and last residue. D genes are given only for firm matches. Clone size is not always given. Where it is, it says once, few, many or a class for expanded clones.

V gene	J gene	clone size	D gene	CDR3 protein	CDR3 DNA
TRBV5-1	TRBJ1-3	once	.	CASSAGARGMGNTIYF	TGCGCCAGCAGCGCCGGGGCCCGGGGGATGGGAAACACCATATATTTT
TRBV10-3	TRBJ1-2	few	TRBD1	CAISDRGLGNGYTF	TGTGCCATCAGTGACAGGGGGCTTGGAAATGGCTACACCTTC
TRBV18	TRBJ2-7	.	TRBD1	CASSFGTGSSYEQYF	TGTGCCAGCTCGTTCGGGACAGGGAGCTCCTACGAGCAGTACTTC
TRBV7-3	TRBJ1-1	.	.	CASSPRRGEAFF	TGTGCCAGCAGCCCTAGGCGGGGTGAAGCTTTCTTT
TRBV4-2	TRBJ1-1	.	.	CASSQRGGLGVDTEAFF	TGTGCCAGCAGCCAGCGCGGGGGCCTGGGGGTTGACACTGAAGCTTTCTTT
TRBV27	TRBJ1-2	.	.	CASSFRVNYGYTF	TGTGCCAGCAGTTTCAGGGTGAACTATGGCTACACCTTC
TRBV12-3/TRBV12-4	TRBJ2-5	.	.	CASSFRGGETQYF	TGTGCCAGCAGCTTCAGGGGCGGGGAGACCCAGTACTTC
TRBV7-2	TRBJ2-7	.	.	CASSLANRAEQYF	TGTGCCAGCAGCTTAGCAAACAGGGCCGAGCAGTACTTC
TRBV3-1/TRBV3-2	TRBJ2-7	.	.	CASSQGPSGGPYEQYF	TGTGCCAGCAGCCAAGGTCCATCCGGGGGGCCCTACGAGCAGTACTTC
TRBV14	TRBJ1-1	many	.	CASSQDALPNTEAFF	TGTGCCAGCAGCCAAGATGCGCTACCCAACACTGAAGCTTTCTTT
TRBV6-1	TRBJ1-1	.	TRBD1	CASRTGDTEAFF	TGTGCCAGCAGGACAGGGGACACTGAAGCTTTCTTT
TRBV29-1	TRBJ1-1	few	TRBD1	CSVEPGQGFRTEAFF	TGCAGCGTTGAACCGGGACAGGGGTTTAGAACTGAAGCTTTCTTT
TRBV15	TRBJ2-7	.	TRBD1	CATGRDRGYEQYF	TGTGCCACCGGGCGGGACAGGGGTTACGAGCAGTACTTC
TRBV9	TRBJ2-1	.	TRBD2	CASSPVGGAYNEQFF	TGTGCCAGCAGCCCGGTGGGGGGGGCCTACAATGAGCAGTTCTTC
TRBV7-8	TRBJ2-5	few	.	CASSLLESETQYF	TGTGCCAGCAGCTTACTAGAGAGCGAGACCCAGTACTTC
TRBV19	TRBJ1-1	.	TRBD1	CASSIGGQWNTEAFF	TGTGCCAGTAGTATTGGGGGACAGTGGAACACTGAAGCTTTCTTT
TRBV24-1	TRBJ2-2	once	.	CATSDLAPRAVRGAGELFF	TGTGCCACCAGTGATTTAGCCCCCCGAGCGGTTCGTGGGGCCGGGGAGCTGTTTTTT
TRBV5-4	TRBJ1-6	.	.	CASSREGTASYNSPLHF	TGTGCCAGCAGCAGGGAGGGAACAGCGAGCTATAATTCACCCCTCCACTTT
TRBV28	TRBJ1-1	.	.	CASRRGMNTEAFF	TGTGCCAGCAGAAGGGGCATGAACACTGAAGCTTTCTTT
TRBV29-1	TRBJ1-2	.	.	CSVPRLEYGYTF	TGCAGCGTGCCGAGGTTGGAGTATGGCTACACCTTC
TRBV11-2	TRBJ1-2	.	.	CASSLGVGYTF	TGTGCCAGCAGCTTAGGAGTCGGCTACACCTTC
TRBV4-1	TRBJ1-5	.	.	CASSQGHSNSNQPQHF	TGCGCCAGCAGCCAAGGCCACAGCAATAGCAATCAGCCCCAGCATTTT
TRBV9	TRBJ2-3	.	TRBD2	CASSGSLGAGGPDTQYF	TGTGCCAGCAGCGGGTCCCTCGGAGCGGGGGGGCCAGATACGCAGTATTTT
TRBV11-2	TRBJ1-1	.	.	CASSFSSGERQNTEAFF	TGTGCCAGCAGCTTTTCTTCAGGGGAACGGCAGAACACTGAAGCTTTCTTT
TRBV6-6	TRBJ2-2	few	.	CASSYSDSATGELFF	TGTGCCAGCAGTTACAGTGACAGTGCCACCGGGGAGCTGTTTTTT
TRBV7-3	TRBJ1-6	.	.	CASSLTGRSYNSPLHF	TGTGCCAGCAGCTTAACTGGGAGGTCCTATAATTCACCCCTCCACTTT
TRBV4-2	TRBJ2-3	.	TRBD2	CASSQDAGGRADTQYF	TGTGCCAGCAGCCAAGACGCGGGGGGGCGCGCCGATACGCAGTATTTT
TRBV5-1	TRBJ1-2	.	TRBD1	CASSAMRLGQNYGYTF	TGCGCCAGCAGCGCAATGAGGCTGGGACAGAACTATGGCTACACCTTC
TRBV5-4	TRBJ1-6	.	.	CASSLAPGAINSPLHF	TGTGCCAGCAGCTTGGCACCAGGGGCGATAAATTCACCCCTCCACTTT
TRBV19	TRBJ2-7	.	.	CASSIAGRGPYEQYF	TGTGCCAGTAGTATAGCCGGCAGAGGCCCCTACGAGCAGTACTTC
TRBV4-1	TRBJ2-1	.	.	CASSRAGASYNEQFF	TGCGCCAGCAGCCGGGCGGGGGCCTCTTACAATGAGCAGTTCTTC
TRBV2	TRBJ1-1	.	TRBD1	CASRDRGQNTEAFF	TGTGCCAGCAGGGACAGGGGGCAAAACACTGAAGCTTTCTTT
TRBV7-9	TRBJ1-4	.	.	CASSLFGPAEKLFF	TGTGCCAGCAGCTTATTTGGGCCCGCTGAAAAACTGTTTTTT
TRBV24-1	TRBJ1-5	.	.	CATSDGRTGIGQPQHF	TGTGCCACCAGTGATGGCAGGACCGGGATCGGTCAGCCCCAGCATTTT
TRBV28	TRBJ1-1	.	.	CASSLRQNTEAFF	TGTGCCAGCAGTCTCCGACAGAACACTGAAGCTTTCTTT
TRBV18	TRBJ2-3	.	TRBD2	CASSLRPPTSGGADTQYF	TGTGCCAGCTCACTACGACCCCCAACTAGCGGGGGCGCAGATACGCAGTATTTT
TRBV5-1	TRBJ2-3	once	.	CASSLDGTDTQYF	TGCGCCAGCAGCTTGGACGGGACAGATACGCAGTATTTT
TRBV9	TRBJ2-5	.	TRBD1	CASSPTRDRGYQETQYF	TGTGCCAGCAGCCCCACCCGCGACAGGGGGTACCAAGAGACCCAGTACTTC
TRBV11-2	TRBJ1-3	.	.	CASSPRSGNTIYF	TGTGCCAGCAGCCCGCGCTCTGGAAACACCATATATTTT
TRBV7-9	TRBJ2-6	.	TRBD2	CASSLLSGGAWANVLTF	TGTGCCAGCAGCTTGCTTAGCGGGGGGGCGTGGGCCAACGTCCTGACTTTC
TRBV5-1	TRBJ1-2	.	TRBD1	CASRETGVSSYGYTF	TGCGCCAGCAGAGAAACAGGGGTGAGCAGCTATGGCTACACCTTC
TRBV5-4	TRBJ1-1	.	.	CASSLAGQKNTEAFF	TGTGCCAGCAGCCTAGCGGGGCAGAAAAACACTGAAGCTTTCTTT
TRBV5-4	TRBJ1-1	.	.	CASSRASNTEAFF	TGTGCCAGCAGTCGCGCCTCCAACACTGAAGCTTTCTTT
TRBV7-5	TRBJ1-6	few	.	CARSPRGSPLHF	TGTGCCAGAAGCCCCAGGGGGTCACCCCTCCACTTT
TRBV18	TRBJ1-2	.	TRBD1	CASSLERDRASLYGYTF	TGTGCCAGCTCACTAGAACGGGACAGGGCGAGCCTTTATGGCTACACCTTC
TRBV3-1/TRBV3-2	TRBJ2-3	.	.	CASSRMIGNTQYF	TGTGCCAGCAGCCGGATGATCGGGAATACGCAGTATTTT
TRBV11-3	TRBJ2-1	.	TRBD1	CASSLPDRDGEQFF	TGTGCCAGCAGTTTGCCTGACAGGGATGGGGAGCAGTTCTTC
TRBV5-1	TRBJ2-1	.	.	CASSLGQALGTEQFF	TGCGCCAGCAGCTTGGGACAGGCCCTAGGGACTGAGCAGTTCTTC
TRBV29-1	TRBJ2-7	.	.	CSVVDRGSYEQYF	TGCAGCGTCGTTGACCGGGGCTCCTACGAGCAGTACTTC
TRBV11-2	TRBJ2-3	.	TRBD2	CASGRGGADTQYF	TGTGCCAGCGGTCGCGGGGGGGCAGATACGCAGTATTTT
TRBV4-1	TRBJ1-4	.	TRBD1	CASSQDIPETVSGGEKLFF	TGCGCCAGCAGCCAAGATATCCCCGAGACAGTCTCAGGGGGTGAAAAACTGTTTTTT